Described below is a single T cell receptor beta chain sequence and its context. This clone appeared a single time. Its antigen specificity is not known. Nothing much larger sits one base from this clone, and base qualities are not available. This sample stems from a study of Ad26.COV2.S vaccination and SARS-CoV-2 variants (dated by TCRdb to the early 2020s). Background for the entire study: Vaccine-arm donors were drawn from COV1001, a multicentre, randomized, double-blind, placebo-controlled phase I-IIa trial of Ad26.COV2.S in healthy adults. Ad26.COV2.S was administered intramuscularly at a dose of 5x10^10 or 1x10^11 viral particles, either as one shot or as two shots given 56 days apart. TCRbeta repertoire sequencing was used to assess the specificity and breadth of SARS-CoV-2-reactive T cell receptors after Ad26.COV2.S vaccination. The TCR-sequenced set comprised around 30 samples: around 20 Ad26.COV2.S vaccine recipients, 5 placebo recipients and 8 SARS-CoV-2 convalescent individuals. Participants in the trial were split at random into five groups of five each, receiving low-dose or high-dose Ad26.COV2.S once or twice, or else placebo on both occasions. Investigators did not know the trial group allocation while performing experiments and assessing outcomes.

The immunoSEQ Assay was the method used to sequence TCRbeta CDR3 regions. After extraction, genomic DNA underwent amplification by bias-controlled multiplex PCR, followed by high-throughput sequencing. The authors' analysis ran thus. Collapsing and filtering of sequences were performed to quantify the absolute abundance of each unique TCRbeta CDR3 region. T cell fraction was estimated by normalization of TCRbeta template counts to usable DNA, with usable DNA being measured through amplification of reference genes present in all nucleated cells. Repertoire TCRs were annotated as SARS-CoV-2-specific when V gene, CDR3 amino acid sequence and J gene were exactly matched to a known reactive TCR set. The reference SARS-CoV-2 TCR set was derived from MIRA and filtered for enrichment in COVID-19-positive ImmuneCODE repertoires, a step that removed public or cross-reactive TCRs. Using the MIRA antigens, annotated TCRs were further analysed by specific ORF or by position within an ORF. Depth was the summed frequency of annotated unique rearrangements, while breadth was defined as annotated unique rearrangements over total unique productive rearrangements. TCR breadth was compared between groups using two-sided Wilcoxon rank-sum tests. TCRdb carries this immuneACCESS record with in-frame sequences only. Its versions omit some clonotypes, under half of them owing to an unresolved V gene in the studies checked, with the rest unexplained. V, J and clone size are those of that table, while D and trimming were read from the DNA. The sample contains approximately 280,000 clones, around 87% of them found a single time. The ten most abundant clones make up 2.5% to 3.5% of the sample.

The treatment or condition label, as the study defines it: some 20 received Ad26.COV2.S at low or high dose, single or two shots; 5 received placebo; per-sample allocation not given. Repertoires of vaccine and placebo recipients were sequenced from samples taken on day 63 after the first injection. In Cohort 1b, some 25 adults aged 18-55 years were enrolled at a single site in Boston, USA, between 29 July and 7 August 2020. As a vaccine, Ad26.COV2.S was a replication-incompetent adenovirus type 26 vector that expressed a prefusion-stabilized SARS-CoV-2 spike protein derived from the original Wuhan strain. Compared with germline, V lacks 4 bases and J lacks 2 bases; bases without a gene match: 3. CDR1 is given as SQVTM and CDR2 as ANQGSEA, both from the germline V gene. Its CDR3 holds 13 amino acids, cysteine through phenylalanine. Kept here is only the CDR3 DNA, which spans 39 bases and is read in frame from base 1.

Overall study results and their limits: The authors noted that total T cell responses may have been underestimated by the TCR breadth and depth analyses. After vaccination, spike-specific CD8+ and CD4+ T cell responses were reported to show substantial breadth. Non-spike TCR breadth was comparable between vaccine and placebo recipients, consistent with the vaccine containing only spike. Ad26.COV2.S recipients had higher spike-specific TCR breadth than placebo recipients (P = 0.0014). The study was not powered to compare responses between vaccine doses or regimens.

This sequence uses TRBV29-1 and TRBJ2-5, with 8 bases aligning to TRBD1. The material sequenced was peripheral blood, taken in a trial of Ad26.COV2.S vaccine versus placebo. This receptor was taken from a person aged 18 to 59 who received the Ad26.COV2.S COVID-19 vaccine or a placebo. CDR3 sequence: CSVGTGPQETQYF. The DNA sequence reads TGCAGCGTTGGGACAGGGCCTCAAGAGACCCAGTACTTC.